Listed here are 24 T cell receptor beta chains from one sample, sequenced in a study of cytomegalovirus exposure and HLA in healthy donors. It was with 60 Vbeta and 13 Jbeta primers that the PCR ran. Here immunoSEQ multiplex PCR was the method, and the copy in TCRdb shows in-frame clones only, minus some. Here the sample table reports roughly 80,000 clones. The sample was PBMCs. The receptor source for this set is a man between 45 and 60 years old in good health and CMV-seropositive.

The chain carries TRBV5-1 and TRBJ1-1; the D gene is possibly TRBD1 (6 bases). CDR1 SGHRS and CDR2 YFSETQ come from the germline V gene. The CDR3 is 14 amino acids. The V and J ends lost 7 bases and 0 bases respectively, with 13 bases between them. Here the CDR3 reads CASGTGPLNTEAFF. DNA of the CDR3: TGCGCCAGCGGCACAGGGCCCCTGAACACTGAAGCTTTCTTT.

The CDR3 spells CASSLTRDRGSNTEAFF. The CDR3 DNA reads as TGTGCCAGCAGCTTAACTAGAGACCGCGGATCGAACACTGAAGCTTTCTTT. The chain has TRBV7-9 and TRBJ1-1; no clear D gene. There are 17 residues in the CDR3. The germline gives CDR1 SEHNR, CDR2 FQNEAQ (reference sequence). V was cut by 2 bases and J by 1 base, with 17 bases left in between. Looking up the rest from reference TRBV7-9 and TRBJ1-1 gives the full variable domain: DTGVSQNPRHKITKRGQNVTFRCDPISEHNRLYWYRQTLGQGPEFLTYFQNEAQLEKSRLLSDRFSAERPKGSFSTLEIQRTEQGDSAMYLCASSLTRDRGSNTEAFFGQGTRLTVV.

The rearrangement links TRBV5-1 to TRBJ1-4; a weak D match, TRBD1 (6 bases). The CDR3 is 15 amino acids. V lost 2 bases and J lost 4, with 12 bases in between. Germline lookup yields CDR1 SGHRS and CDR2 YFSETQ. CDR3 in DNA: TGCGCCAGCAGCTTAGCACAGGGAGATAATGAAAAACTGTTTTTT. The encoded protein is CASSLAQGDNEKLFF.

The rearrangement links TRBV7-9 to TRBJ1-1; D not certain. CDR3 length: 13 residues. Germline values: CDR1 SEHNR, CDR2 FQNEAQ (reference sequence). Trimming removed 3 bases from V and 3 bases from J, with 8 bases in between. The CDR3 loop is CASSFERDTEAFF. Written as DNA, the CDR3 is TGTGCCAGCAGCTTTGAGAGGGACACTGAAGCTTTCTTT.

This clone is classed as medium-sized by frequency. The chain joins TRBV7-9 to TRBJ1-1; TRBD1 aligns across 10 bases. J lost 0 bases, V lost 5 bases, and 12 bases had no gene match. CDR3 length: 18 residues. Germline V CDR1 and CDR2: SEHNR, FQNEAQ (reference sequence). The CDR3 nucleotides read TGTGCCAGCAGCGGGATGACAGGGGGCGCCCGGATGAACACTGAAGCTTTCTTT. Its protein product is CASSGMTGGARMNTEAFF. Looking up the rest from reference TRBV7-9 and TRBJ1-1 gives the full variable domain: DTGVSQNPRHKITKRGQNVTFRCDPISEHNRLYWYRQTLGQGPEFLTYFQNEAQLEKSRLLSDRFSAERPKGSFSTLEIQRTEQGDSAMYLCASSGMTGGARMNTEAFFGQGTRLTVV.

J is TRBJ1-2 and V is TRBV4-2; D gene ambiguous. The CDR3 is 13 residues long. V gave up 0 bases and J gave up 6 bases, with 8 bases separating them. From germline, CDR1 is LGHNA and CDR2 YNFKEQ. This CDR3 reads CASSQDTAHGYTF. The CDR3 region has the DNA TGTGCCAGCAGCCAAGATACAGCTCATGGCTACACCTTC.

The genes are TRBV20-1 and TRBJ2-3, with 8 bases matching TRBD2. Germline CDR1 and CDR2: DFQATT and SNEGSKA (reference sequence). Unmatched junction bases numbered 6, after V lost 5 bases and J lost 11 bases. This CDR3 spans 11 amino acids. The CDR3 sequence is CSAPGAGGQYF. CDR3 DNA sequence: TGCAGTGCTCCCGGGGCGGGAGGGCAGTATTTT.

The V gene is TRBV19, the J gene TRBJ2-1; D is unresolved. This CDR3 is built from 12 residues. Trimming took off 5 bases at V and 6 bases at J, with 8 bases between the two ends. Looked up from germline, CDR1 is LNHDA and CDR2 is SQIVND (reference sequence). CDR3 in amino acids: CASSSPSNEQFF. The CDR3 region has the DNA TGTGCCAGTAGTTCTCCGTCCAATGAGCAGTTCTTC.

V and J are TRBV4-1 and TRBJ2-4; no firm D call. The CDR3 is 17 residues long. Germline loops: CDR1 MGHRA, CDR2 YSYEKL. V lost 0 bases, J lost 0 bases, and 12 bases lay in between. The CDR3 DNA sequence: TGCGCCAGCAGCCAAGAATGGCTGGCTGTAGCCAAAAACATTCAGTACTTC. Translated: CASSQEWLAVAKNIQYF.

The chain links TRBV25-1 to TRBJ1-2; D remains unclear. CDR1 and CDR2 from the germline V gene are MGHDK and SYGVNS. The CDR3 sequence is 12 residues long. The V end lost 4 bases, the J end lost 4 bases, and 7 bases lay between the germline ends. Written as DNA, the CDR3 is TGTGCCAGCAGTGCCAGTTTCTATGGCTACACCTTC. Encoded protein: CASSASFYGYTF.

The chain couples TRBV11-2 to TRBJ2-5, with 10 bases matching TRBD1. CDR3 length: 15 amino acids. V shed 4 bases, J shed 7 bases, and the junction held 9 bases outside the gene matches. In germline, CDR1 is SGHAT, CDR2 FQNNGV. CDR3 sequence (DNA): TGTGCCAGCAGCTCGCCGGGACAGGGGACCACGACCCAGTACTTC. Its protein product is CASSSPGQGTTTQYF.

The chain couples TRBV27 to TRBJ1-2, with D tentatively TRBD1 (5 bases). V was clipped by 4 bases and J by 7 bases, with 16 bases between them. Germline values: CDR1 MNHEY, CDR2 SMNVEV (reference sequence). The CDR3 extends over 14 amino acids. The CDR3 DNA reads TGTGCCAGCAGTTCCTACCGAGGGAGGGGTGGCTACACCTTC. This encodes CASSSYRGRGGYTF.

The V call is TRBV5-5, the J call TRBJ1-2; a weak D match, TRBD1 (6 bases). Looked up from germline, CDR1 is SGHKS and CDR2 is YYEKEE (reference sequence). The germline V and J ends were trimmed by 0 bases and 3 bases, with 12 bases remaining between them. The CDR3 covers 15 residues. In DNA form, the CDR3 reads TGTGCCAGCAGCTTGGCAGGTGACAGGTACTATGGCTACACCTTC. It translates to CASSLAGDRYYGYTF.

This sequence joins TRBV4-2 and TRBJ1-4, with D possibly being TRBD1 (5 bases). The germline V gene encodes CDR1 LGHNA and CDR2 YNFKEQ. Trimming left V 1 base short and J 0 bases short, with 9 bases between. This CDR3 is 16 amino acids long. The CDR3 region has the DNA TGTGCCAGCAGCCAAGTTAGGGGCTCAACTAATGAAAAACTGTTTTTT. This sequence encodes CASSQVRGSTNEKLFF.

The rearrangement uses TRBV5-1 and TRBJ1-3; the match to TRBD1 covers 7 bases. With 0 bases clipped from V and 4 bases from J, the junction kept 1 base outside the gene matches. From germline, CDR1 is SGHRS and CDR2 YFSETQ. The CDR3 is 14 residues long. The CDR3 region is CASSLAGQGNTIYF. For the CDR3, the DNA is TGCGCCAGCAGCTTGGCGGGACAGGGAAACACCATATATTTT. Variable domain in full (rest from reference TRBV5-1 and TRBJ1-3): KAGVTQTPRYLIKTRGQQVTLSCSPISGHRSVSWYQQTPGQGLQFLFEYFSETQRNKGNFPGRFSGRQFSNSRSEMNVSTLELGDSALYLCASSLAGQGNTIYFGEGSWLTVV.

The chain combines TRBV5-1 with TRBJ1-2, with 8 positions matching TRBD1. Germline lookup yields CDR1 SGHRS and CDR2 YFSETQ. The CDR3 is 16 residues long. V dropped 3 bases and J dropped 3; count of bases not matched to a gene: 10. The CDR3 DNA reads TGCGCCAGCAGCTCCCGGACAGGGAGGTTATACTATGGCTACACCTTC. This encodes CASSSRTGRLYYGYTF. Together with reference TRBV5-1 and TRBJ1-2, the CDR3 gives the full variable domain: KAGVTQTPRYLIKTRGQQVTLSCSPISGHRSVSWYQQTPGQGLQFLFEYFSETQRNKGNFPGRFSGRQFSNSRSEMNVSTLELGDSALYLCASSSRTGRLYYGYTFGSGTRLTVV.

Notes on this clone: Likely a read error: the CDR3 ends without its conserved phenylalanine or tryptophan. The V gene is TRBV13, the J gene TRBJ1-1, with unresolved D. The ends were cut back, 5 bases at V and 6 bases at J, with 7 bases in the middle. Germline V lookup: CDR1 PRHDT, CDR2 FYEKMQ (reference sequence). The CDR3 runs to 11 residues. The CDR3 DNA reads as TGTGCCAGCAGCAGGAGCGCTGAAGCTTTCCTT. Translation: CASSRSAEAFL.

The chain couples TRBV5-4 to TRBJ1-1; 8 bases line up with TRBD1. CDR3 length equals 18 residues. Germline CDR1 SGHNT, CDR2 YYREEE (reference sequence). J lost 2 bases, V lost 5 bases, and 17 bases had no gene match. CDR3 nucleotide sequence: TGTGCCAGCAGTAAACCCGGACAGGGAGGGGATTACAACACTGAAGCTTTCTTT. Protein product: CASSKPGQGGDYNTEAFF.

V usage is TRBV7-2 and J usage is TRBJ1-1; TRBD1 matches 8 bases. V dropped 4 bases and J dropped 2; count of bases not matched to a gene: 6. Germline V lookup: CDR1 SGHTA, CDR2 FQGNSA. The CDR3 is made up of 15 amino acids. CDR3 bases: TGTGCCAGCAGCTCTCGGACAGGGACCAACACTGAAGCTTTCTTT. Its translation: CASSSRTGTNTEAFF.

This rearrangement joins TRBV2 to TRBJ2-2; D might be TRBD2 (7 bases). The germline CDR1 and CDR2 sequences are SNHLY and FYNNEI. There are 14 residues in the CDR3. V was trimmed by 8 bases and J by 8 bases, leaving 18 bases between them. CDR3 nucleotides: TGTGCCAGCTCGGAAGGAAGGGGGGGAGGGGAGCTGTTTTTT. It codes for CASSEGRGGGELFF.

V usage is TRBV9 and J usage is TRBJ2-5; weak D call: TRBD2 (6 bases). There are 15 residues in the CDR3. Germline-derived CDR1 and CDR2 are SGDLS and YYNGEE. Deletions cut 0 bases from V and 5 bases from J, with 14 bases between. The CDR3 DNA is TGTGCCAGCAGCGTAGTTGGGGAGGAGGCGGAGACCCAGTACTTC. It is translated as CASSVVGEEAETQYF.

The gene calls are TRBV5-1 and TRBJ2-2; 12 bases line up with TRBD1. CDR1 and CDR2 from the germline V gene are SGHRS and YFSETQ. This CDR3 region has 17 residues. Trimming removed 4 bases from V and 0 bases from J; junction bases left unmatched: 4. In DNA form, the CDR3 reads TGCGCCAGCAGCCCGGGACAGGGGGCTGCGAACACCGGGGAGCTGTTTTTT. Its translation is CASSPGQGAANTGELFF.

The chain couples TRBV6-1 to TRBJ1-1; 7 bases are shared with TRBD1. This CDR3 is 14 amino acids long. The junction had 10 bases not matched to a gene; V was cut back by 6 bases and J by 6 bases. Germline CDR1 MNHNS, CDR2 SASEGT. The CDR3 region is CASSYYTGESEAFF. DNA for the CDR3: TGTGCCAGCAGCTATTATACAGGGGAATCTGAAGCTTTCTTT.

The V gene is TRBV2, the J gene TRBJ2-7, with TRBD2 identical over 7 bases. From germline, CDR1 is SNHLY and CDR2 FYNNEI. This CDR3 contains 12 residues. V was pared by 8 bases and J by 6 bases, with 7 bases of the junction left unmatched. The CDR3, as DNA: TGTGCCAGCCTTGATGGGAGGGGCGAGCAGTACTTC. Protein sequence: CASLDGRGEQYF.